One and the same sample provided the 23 T cell receptor beta chains below, sequenced in a study of beta chain features in type 1 diabetes (dated by TCRdb to the late 2010s). Libraries were prepared through the immunoSEQ multiplex PCR assay. The entire isolated RNA was reverse transcribed using the High Capacity cDNA Reverse Transcription Kit, and thus expressed TCRB transcripts were sequenced. The clones in this table, taken by TCRdb from immuneACCESS, are in-frame only. Not every clone is retained; where verified, under half of the shortfall comes from an unresolved V gene, and the cause of the rest is unknown. The sample table holds more than 30,000 clones, of which 50% to 75% were seen once. Approximately 2% of the sample is held by the ten biggest clonotypes. Sample: Tregs from blood. Interpreted using the paper, the cell subset or site label stands for: regulatory CD4+ T cells. The receptors were sampled from a young woman in good health.

The chain recombines TRBV7-2 with TRBJ2-2, with 8 nucleotides matching TRBD2. Germline loops: CDR1 SGHTA, CDR2 FQGNSA. This CDR3 spans 16 amino acids. V was pared by 1 base and J by 0 bases, with 1 base of the junction left unmatched. Here the CDR3 DNA reads TGTGCCAGCAGCTTAGTTAGCGGGACGAACACCGGGGAGCTGTTTTTT. Translation: CASSLVSGTNTGELFF.

This clone appeared once. The chain carries TRBV29-1 and TRBJ2-2; 10 positions agree with TRBD2. Per germline, CDR1 SQVTM and CDR2 ANQGSEA. The CDR3 spans 15 residues. The trim removed 5 bases at V and 4 bases at J, leaving 7 bases unmatched. CDR3 residues: CSVLLAGAFTGELFF. The CDR3 nucleotides read TGCAGCGTTTTGCTAGCGGGAGCGTTCACCGGGGAGCTGTTTTTT.

This chain links TRBV5-1 with TRBJ2-5; 7 bases are a match to TRBD1. In germline, CDR1 is SGHRS, CDR2 YFSETQ. The trim removed 7 bases at V and 2 bases at J, leaving 11 bases unmatched. The CDR3 contains 15 residues. The CDR3 DNA reads as TGCGCCAGCGCCCCCGGACAGGTCGTACAAGAGACCCAGTACTTC. Translating it yields CASAPGQVVQETQYF.

V usage is TRBV5-1 and J usage is TRBJ2-7; maybe TRBD1 (6 bases). The V and J ends lost 4 bases and 0 bases respectively, with 11 bases between them. This CDR3 region has 14 residues. Germline V gives CDR1 SGHRS, CDR2 YFSETQ. DNA for the CDR3: TGCGCCAGCAGCCTAAGACAGGACTCCTACGAGCAGTACTTC. Amino acids: CASSLRQDSYEQYF.

The V call is TRBV29-1, the J call TRBJ1-2; a possible D gene is TRBD1 (5 bases). V gave up 7 bases and J gave up 7 bases, with 13 bases separating them. The CDR3 has 11 residues. Germline V CDR1 and CDR2: SQVTM, ANQGSEA. In DNA, the CDR3 is TGCAGCGGGGGGGTGGAGGGTGGCTACACCTTC. This codes for CSGGVEGGYTF. Full variable domain (rest looked up from reference TRBV29-1 and TRBJ1-2): SAVISQKPSRDICQRGTSLTIQCQVDSQVTMMFWYRQQPGQSLTLIATANQGSEATYESGFVIDKFPISRPNLTFSTLTVSNMSPEDSSIYLCSGGVEGGYTFGSGTRLTVV.

Worth noting for this clone: This likely stems from a read error, as it lies one base from a far larger clone. This chain links TRBV5-4 with TRBJ1-2; 7 bases map to TRBD1. The germline V gene has CDR1 SGHNT and CDR2 YYREEE (reference sequence). The junction had 3 bases not matched to a gene; V was cut back by 4 bases and J by 0 bases. This CDR3 spans 14 amino acids. CDR3 sequence reads: CASSPGTANYGYTF. In nucleotides, the CDR3 is TGTGCCAGCAGCCCTGGGACAGCTAACTATGGCTACACCTTC.

This clone has a single count. The chain is built from TRBV7-2 and TRBJ2-2; D is perhaps TRBD2 (5 bases). Per germline, CDR1 SGHTA and CDR2 FQGNSA. With 1 base removed from V and 7 bases from J, the gap between germline ends came to 7 bases. This CDR3 is built from 13 residues. CDR3 coding DNA: TGTGCCAGCAGCTTAGGGGGAGTCGGGGAGCTGTTTTTT. This gives the protein CASSLGGVGELFF.

V usage is TRBV28 and J usage is TRBJ2-7, with D possibly being TRBD2 (6 bases). The CDR3 loop spans 16 amino acids. Trimming took 5 bases from V and 0 from J, leaving 17 bases between them. CDR1 is MDHEN, CDR2 SYDVKM, per germline. The CDR3 DNA sequence: TGTGCCAGCAGTGACCGGGGGTGGACATACTCCTACGAGCAGTACTTC. Amino acids: CASSDRGWTYSYEQYF. Looking up the rest from reference TRBV28 and TRBJ2-7 gives the full variable domain: DVKVTQSSRYLVKRTGEKVFLECVQDMDHENMFWYRQDPGLGLRLIYFSYDVKMKEKGDIPEGYSVSREKKERFSLILESASTNQTSMYLCASSDRGWTYSYEQYFGPGTRLTVT.

This chain uses TRBV7-8 with TRBJ2-1, with a tentative D call TRBD1 (6 bases). Trimming stripped 3 bases from V and 9 bases from J, with 12 bases between. The CDR3 extends over 13 amino acids. In germline, CDR1 is SGHVS, CDR2 FQNEAQ. CDR3 protein: CASSFRATGEQFF. CDR3 coding DNA: TGTGCCAGCAGCTTCAGGGCGACAGGTGAGCAGTTCTTC.

This clone was seen more than once but under ten times. DNA of the CDR3: TGTGCCAGCAGCCCTGCGGGACTAGCTCTGGATACGCAGTATTTT. This translates into CASSPAGLALDTQYF. This chain connects TRBV7-2 to TRBJ2-3; TRBD2 matches 9 bases. In germline, CDR1 is SGHTA, CDR2 FQGNSA. The CDR3 is 15 amino acids. V lost 5 bases and J lost 6; bases outside the gene matches: 9. Full variable domain (missing parts from reference TRBV7-2 and TRBJ2-3): GAGVSQSPSNKVTEKGKDVELRCDPISGHTALYWYRQSLGQGLEFLIYFQGNSAPDKSGLPSDRFSAERTGGSVSTLTIQRTQQEDSAVYLCASSPAGLALDTQYFGPGTRLTVL.

This clone is medium-sized. The chain carries TRBV29-1 and TRBJ2-2; 7 bases are a match to TRBD1. Looked up from germline, CDR1 is SQVTM and CDR2 is ANQGSEA. Losses at the gene ends were 5 bases for V and 7 bases for J; bases not matched to a gene: 10. The CDR3 runs to 14 residues. Here the CDR3 reads CSVPGQELVGELFF. CDR3 DNA: TGCAGCGTTCCAGGACAGGAGTTGGTCGGGGAGCTGTTTTTT.

The sample holds a few counts of this clone. The chain's CDR3 is CASSQGQGNTEAFF. The CDR3 nucleotides are TGTGCCAGCTCACAAGGACAGGGGAACACTGAAGCTTTCTTT. The chain carries TRBV18 and TRBJ1-1; the match to TRBD1 covers 8 bases. Germline CDR1 is KGHSH and CDR2 is LQKENI. The V segment lost 4 bases and the J segment 1 base; nucleotides outside the gene matches: 2. This CDR3 comprises 14 residues. The variable domain in full, with the rest retrieved from reference TRBV18 and TRBJ1-1, is NAGVMQNPRHLVRRRGQEARLRCSPMKGHSHVYWYRQLPEEGLKFMVYLQKENIIDESGMPKERFSAEFPKEGPSILRIQQVVRGDSAAYFCASSQGQGNTEAFFGQGTRLTVV.

The chain links TRBV7-2 to TRBJ2-1; TRBD2 matches 9 bases. The V segment lost 5 bases and the J segment 5 bases; nucleotides outside the gene matches: 7. CDR1 and CDR2 (germline): SGHTA, FQGNSA. The CDR3 sequence is 15 residues long. CDR3 in DNA: TGTGCCAGCAGCCCCCGCTCTAGCGGGGACAATGAGCAGTTCTTC. Its protein product is CASSPRSSGDNEQFF. Combining the CDR3 with reference TRBV7-2 and TRBJ2-1 gives the whole variable domain GAGVSQSPSNKVTEKGKDVELRCDPISGHTALYWYRQSLGQGLEFLIYFQGNSAPDKSGLPSDRFSAERTGGSVSTLTIQRTQQEDSAVYLCASSPRSSGDNEQFFGPGTRLTVL.

This clone was observed a single time. V gene TRBV25-1 combines with J gene TRBJ2-7; 11 bases are a match to TRBD1. V lost 3 bases and J lost 4; bases outside the gene matches: 8. The CDR3 extends over 16 amino acids. Germline V gene sequence: CDR1 MGHDK, CDR2 SYGVNS. CDR3 loop: CASSDWGTGGKYEQYF. The CDR3 DNA reads TGTGCCAGCAGTGATTGGGGGACAGGGGGAAAATACGAGCAGTACTTC.

The rearrangement links TRBV5-1 to TRBJ2-2; the match to TRBD2 covers 7 bases. The CDR3 is 20 amino acids. CDR1 is SGHRS, CDR2 YFSETQ, per germline. V shed 1 base and J 0 bases; nucleotides not matched to a gene: 15. This CDR3 reads CASSLTLRVAGITNTGELFF. Written as DNA, the CDR3 is TGCGCCAGCAGCTTGACGCTACGAGTAGCGGGTATTACGAACACCGGGGAGCTGTTTTTT.

This rearrangement joins TRBV29-1 to TRBJ2-7; D is unresolved. V was clipped by 4 bases and J by 6 bases, with 16 bases between them. The CDR3 is made up of 13 amino acids. Germline V lookup: CDR1 SQVTM, CDR2 ANQGSEA. CDR3 sequence reads: CSVVARPLGEQYF. The CDR3 nucleotides are TGCAGCGTTGTGGCCAGGCCGTTGGGCGAGCAGTACTTC.

In its sample, this clone ranks as medium-sized (0.01 to 0.1%). The rearrangement uses TRBV30 and TRBJ2-1; TRBD1 matches at 9 bases. Germline V gives CDR1 GTSNPN, CDR2 SVGIG (reference sequence). The CDR3 extends over 16 amino acids. V trimming: 0 bases; J trimming: 7 bases; junction bases outside the gene matches: 10. CDR3 sequence (DNA): TGTGCCTGGAGTGTCCGAGGGACAGGGAAAAAGAATGAGCAGTTCTTC. Protein product: CAWSVRGTGKKNEQFF.

This sequence joins TRBV7-3 and TRBJ2-2; TRBD1 aligns across 8 bases. Trimming removed 1 base from V and 6 bases from J; junction bases left unmatched: 7. Germline-derived CDR1 and CDR2 are SGHTA and FQGTGA. This CDR3 has 16 residues. The CDR3 sequence: CASSLRAVRGPGELFF. In DNA, the CDR3 is TGTGCCAGCAGCTTAAGAGCCGTCAGGGGGCCCGGGGAGCTGTTTTTT.

The sample holds one count of this clone. This sequence joins TRBV15 and TRBJ2-1; 10 bases line up with TRBD1. Looked up from germline, CDR1 is LNHNV and CDR2 is YYDKDF (reference sequence). V was clipped by 5 bases and J by 5 bases; unmatched bases: 12. The CDR3 totals 17 residues. The CDR3, as DNA: TGTGCCACCAGCCGGAAGAACGACAGGGGGCCGCACAATGAGCAGTTCTTC. Its protein product is CATSRKNDRGPHNEQFF.

The J gene is TRBJ2-1, the V gene TRBV5-1, with TRBD1 matching 7 bases. This CDR3 has 15 amino acids. Germline V CDR1 and CDR2: SGHRS, YFSETQ. With V trimmed by 4 bases and J by 6 bases, 10 bases remained unmatched. CDR3 loop: CASSNGWDSSNEQFF. CDR3 in DNA: TGCGCCAGCAGCAATGGCTGGGACAGTTCCAATGAGCAGTTCTTC.

This chain uses TRBV5-4 with TRBJ2-2, with TRBD2 identical over 7 bases. The CDR3 is 14 amino acids. Germline V gene data show CDR1 as SGHNT and CDR2 as YYREEE (reference sequence). V lost 0 bases to trimming and J lost 4 bases; unmatched junction nucleotides: 0. As DNA, the CDR3 is TGTGCCAGCAGCTTGGCGGGAGGCACCGGGGAGCTGTTTTTT. Its translation: CASSLAGGTGELFF.

The chain uses TRBV29-1 and TRBJ2-1; TRBD1 aligns across 9 bases. The germline V gene encodes CDR1 SQVTM and CDR2 ANQGSEA. Trimming removed 1 base from V and 4 bases from J; junction bases left unmatched: 8. The CDR3 sequence is 16 residues long. The DNA of the CDR3 is TGCAGCGTTGAAGGCGTCAGGACAGGGGCTTACAATGAGCAGTTCTTC. Its protein is CSVEGVRTGAYNEQFF.

The rearrangement links TRBV5-8 to TRBJ2-1; D remains ambiguous. CDR3 length: 15 amino acids. V gave up 0 bases and J gave up 2 bases, with 9 bases separating them. Germline CDR1 SGHTS, CDR2 YDEGEE. The CDR3, as DNA: TGTGCCAGCAGCTTGGTTAGAAGAGCCTACAATGAGCAGTTCTTC. This sequence encodes CASSLVRRAYNEQFF.